What follows is one T cell receptor (beta chain) and its context. The antigen remains undetermined. Libraries of TCR beta came from quantitative 5'-RACE with molecular barcodes. TCRdb independently ran MiXCR on the 5' RACE reads; one entry per CDR3 protein. The data hold 130,000 or so distinct CDR3 sequences, with roughly 18% observed a single time. Between the trimmed V and J ends, which lost 7 bases and 5 bases, there was a span of 6 bases. The CDR3 consists of 10 residues. CDR1 and CDR2 from the germline V gene are LGHNT and FRNRAP. This record belongs to a study of CD8 T cells in ankylosing spondylitis. Study observations and caveats: Ankylosing spondylitis blood appeared to be characterized by a TCR beta motif of 8 or 9 highly homologous variants. According to the report, clones linked to the disease were significantly enriched in matched synovial fluid samples taken from ankylosing spondylitis patients.

The J gene is TRBJ2-7, the V gene TRBV12-5, with D uncertain. The origin of this receptor is a male donor with ankylosing spondylitis. Sequencing input: blood, either unsorted or a sorted T cell fraction (not recorded which). CDR3 coding DNA: TGTGCTAGTGCGGGCGACGAGCAGTACTTC. It codes for CASAGDEQYF. Full variable domain (missing parts from reference TRBV12-5 and TRBJ2-7): DARVTQTPRHKVTEMGQEVTMRCQPILGHNTVFWYRQTMMQGLELLAYFRNRAPLDDSGMPKDRFSAEMPDATLATLKIQPSEPRDSAVYFCASAGDEQYFGPGTRLTVT.